This TCR beta chain was captured by sequencing in a study of blood T cell repertoires in COVID-19 (TCRdb year 2020). With regard to the full study: The collaborator samples originated in the United States, Italy and Spain and spanned the acute and convalescent phases of COVID-19. The samples were drawn from the first 160 participants of the ongoing ImmuneRACE study and from 950 to 1,500 subjects provided by 6 global collaborators. The material from the prospective study consisted of cDNA or gDNA derived from T cells, B-cell-depleted T cells, or PBMCs. Where available, HLA class I and class II types were taken from metadata supplied by the sample provider and were not determined by assay-based typing. Deeply sampled blood TCRbeta repertoires from subjects exposed to, actively infected with, or recovered from COVID-19 were included in the dataset. The repertoires were released in a freely available public database intended as a resource for research on the immune response to SARS-CoV-2. Nearly every sample came with metadata listing a de-identified subject ID, COVID-19 status, age in years and sex. Study-level results and caveats: The quantity of clinical and demographic metadata differed by source and by participant and was supplied without curation.

V and J lose 0 bases and 4 bases, and a span of 15 bases separates them. The germline V gene supplies CDR1 MNHEY and CDR2 SVGAGI. From the cysteine up to the phenylalanine, the CDR3 has a length of 16 residues. CDR3 DNA only is kept here, 48 bases in frame from base 1. TCRbeta CDR3 regions were amplified from genomic DNA by means of the immunoSEQ Assay, a bias-controlled multiplex PCR. Per the source publication's procedure: The number of nucleated cells in each sample was estimated by amplification of reference gene primers within the assay. To quantify the absolute abundance of each unique TCRbeta CDR3 rearrangement, sequence reads were collapsed and filtered. For each sample, productive Simpson clonality was calculated as the square root of Simpson's diversity index across productive rearrangements. TCRdb retrieved this table from immuneACCESS and kept in-frame rearrangements only. Not all clones are present; in checked studies, unresolved V genes account for under half, and no reason is known for the remainder. D and trimming come from the DNA, and the V and J calls and clone size come from that table. Here the sample has approximately 200,000 clones; less than 80% occur a single time. The leading ten clones occupy around 11% of the sample.

Each collaborating institution followed its own protocols to collect whole blood in K2EDTA tubes. For TCRbeta analysis, collaborators shipped samples as frozen whole blood, isolated PBMCs, or DNA extracted from either of those sample types. As concerns this clone: The antigen it recognizes is unknown. Base qualities are missing; no much larger clone stands one base away.

The TCR originated in a woman in her fifties or sixties with acute or convalescent COVID-19. The chain is made from TRBV6-5 and TRBJ1-2, and possibly TRBD1, on 6 matching bases. Sequencing was carried out using peripheral blood. The DNA sequence is TGTGCCAGCAGTTACTCGGGGCTCCAGGACAGCTATGGCTACACCTTC. It translates to CASSYSGLQDSYGYTF.